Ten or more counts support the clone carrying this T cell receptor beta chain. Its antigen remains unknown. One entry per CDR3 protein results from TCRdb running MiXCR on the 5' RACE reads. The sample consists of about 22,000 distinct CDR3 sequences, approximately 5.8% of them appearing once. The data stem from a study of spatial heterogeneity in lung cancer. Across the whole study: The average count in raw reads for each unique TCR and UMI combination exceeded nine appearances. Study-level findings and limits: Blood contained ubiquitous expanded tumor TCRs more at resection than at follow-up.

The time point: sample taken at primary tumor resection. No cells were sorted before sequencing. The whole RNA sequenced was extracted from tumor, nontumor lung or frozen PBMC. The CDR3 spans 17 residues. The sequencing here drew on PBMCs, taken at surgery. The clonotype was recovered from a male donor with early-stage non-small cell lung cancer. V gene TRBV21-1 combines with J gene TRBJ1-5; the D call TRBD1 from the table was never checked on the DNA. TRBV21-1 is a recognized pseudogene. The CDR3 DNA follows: TGTGCCAGCAGCAAAAATTGGACAGGGGGAAGCAATCAGCCCCAGCATTTT. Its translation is CASSKNWTGGSNQPQHF.